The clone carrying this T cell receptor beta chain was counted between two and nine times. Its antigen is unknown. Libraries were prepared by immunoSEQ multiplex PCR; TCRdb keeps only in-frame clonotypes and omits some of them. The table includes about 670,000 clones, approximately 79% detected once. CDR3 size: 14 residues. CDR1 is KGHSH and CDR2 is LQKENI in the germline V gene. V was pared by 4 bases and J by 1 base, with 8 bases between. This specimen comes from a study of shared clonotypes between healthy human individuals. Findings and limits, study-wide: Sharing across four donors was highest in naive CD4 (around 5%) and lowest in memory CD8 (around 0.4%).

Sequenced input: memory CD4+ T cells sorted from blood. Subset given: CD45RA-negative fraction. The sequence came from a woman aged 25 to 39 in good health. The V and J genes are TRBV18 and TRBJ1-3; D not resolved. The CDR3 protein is CASSRKGSGNTIYF. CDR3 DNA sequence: TGTGCCAGCTCACGAAAAGGTTCTGGAAACACCATATATTTT. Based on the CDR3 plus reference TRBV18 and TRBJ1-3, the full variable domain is NAGVMQNPRHLVRRRGQEARLRCSPMKGHSHVYWYRQLPEEGLKFMVYLQKENIIDESGMPKERFSAEFPKEGPSILRIQQVVRGDSAAYFCASSRKGSGNTIYFGEGSWLTVV.